The clone carrying this T cell receptor beta chain has a handful of counts. The V gene lost 5 bases and the J gene lost 5 bases, with 18 bases spanning the gap. Germline CDR1 and CDR2: LNHDA and SQIVND (reference sequence). The CDR3 runs 15 residues. These data originate in a study of response to subunit inactivated influenza vaccine. TCRdb redid the calling of the RT-PCR reads with MiXCR, one entry per CDR3 protein. The sample lists a few hundred thousand distinct CDR3 sequences; less than 15% were seen once. This TCR came from a middle-aged man who received an inactivated influenza vaccine. The specimen comprised PBMCs from blood, sampled roughly 12 days after vaccination. The chain links TRBV19 to TRBJ1-1, with D possibly being TRBD1 (6 bases). The CDR3 loop is CASSRGRGWETEAFF. Written as DNA, the CDR3 is TGTGCCAGTAGTCGGGGCAGGGGCTGGGAGACTGAAGCTTTCTTT. Full variable domain (rest looked up from reference TRBV19 and TRBJ1-1): DGGITQSPKYLFRKEGQNVTLSCEQNLNHDAMYWYRQDPGQGLRLIYYSQIVNDFQKGDIAEGYSVSREKKESFPLTVTSAQKNPTAFYLCASSRGRGWETEAFFGQGTRLTVV.